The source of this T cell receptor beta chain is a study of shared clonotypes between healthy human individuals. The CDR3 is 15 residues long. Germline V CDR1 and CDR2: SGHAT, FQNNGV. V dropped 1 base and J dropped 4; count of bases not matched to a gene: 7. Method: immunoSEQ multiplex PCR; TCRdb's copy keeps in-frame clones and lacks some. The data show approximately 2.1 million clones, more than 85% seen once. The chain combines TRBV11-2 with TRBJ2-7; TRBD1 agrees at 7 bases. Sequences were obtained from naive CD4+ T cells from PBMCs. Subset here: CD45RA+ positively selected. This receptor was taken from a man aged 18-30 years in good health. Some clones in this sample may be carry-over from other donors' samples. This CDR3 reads CASSLGGTASYEQYF. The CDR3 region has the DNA TGTGCCAGCAGCTTAGGAGGGACAGCCTCGTACGAGCAGTACTTC. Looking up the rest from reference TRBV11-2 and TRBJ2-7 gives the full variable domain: EAGVAQSPRYKIIEKRQSVAFWCNPISGHATLYWYQQILGQGPKLLIQFQNNGVVDDSQLPKDRFSAERLKGVDSTLKIQPAKLEDSAVYLCASSLGGTASYEQYFGPGTRLTVT.